This passage covers 8 T cell receptor beta chains from one sample sequenced in a study of OX40 agonist ivuxolimab in advanced cancers. Method: immunoSEQ multiplex PCR; TCRdb's copy keeps in-frame clones and lacks some. Of some 95,000 clones listed, about 92% are singletons. Sample: CD4+ or CD8+ T cells sorted from blood, taken in a trial of the OX40 agonist ivuxolimab. Source of these receptors: an adult with an advanced solid tumor such as melanoma, head and neck, liver or kidney cancer.

The chain links TRBV30 to TRBJ2-7; 8 nucleotides line up with TRBD2. V was clipped by 5 bases and J by 4 bases; unmatched bases: 4. Germline CDR1 and CDR2: GTSNPN and SVGIG (reference sequence). The CDR3 contains 12 residues. CDR3 nucleotide sequence: TGTGCCTGGGTAGCGGGAAAGTACGAGCAGTACTTC. Translating gives CAWVAGKYEQYF.

The chain recombines TRBV6-5 with TRBJ2-6; D tentatively fits TRBD1 or TRBD2 (6 bases each). V lost 5 bases, J lost 4 bases, and 12 bases lay in between. This CDR3 contains 15 residues. Germline lookup yields CDR1 MNHEY and CDR2 SVGAGI. The CDR3 region is CASSAWGAGANVLTF. In nucleotides, the CDR3 is TGTGCCAGCAGTGCCTGGGGGGCCGGGGCCAACGTCCTGACTTTC.

The chain links TRBV19 to TRBJ2-2; D not resolved. V was clipped by 3 bases and J by 0 bases, with 8 bases between them. Germline values: CDR1 LNHDA, CDR2 SQIVND (reference sequence). The CDR3 length is 15 residues. CDR3 DNA: TGTGCCAGTAGTATCACTATTGCGAACACCGGGGAGCTGTTTTTT. Its protein is CASSITIANTGELFF.

The CDR3 sequence: CASSEGQGNSQPQHF. DNA for the CDR3: TGTGCCAGCAGTGAAGGTCAGGGTAACAGTCAGCCCCAGCATTTT. V usage is TRBV2 and J usage is TRBJ1-5; D might be TRBD1 (5 bases). The CDR3 totals 15 residues. V was shortened by 1 base and J by 6 bases, with 13 bases between the two germline ends. Germline V CDR1 and CDR2: SNHLY, FYNNEI.

This sequence joins TRBV18 and TRBJ2-5, with 7 bases matching TRBD1. The CDR3 extends over 14 amino acids. Germline values: CDR1 KGHSH, CDR2 LQKENI. V shed 5 bases and J 2 bases; nucleotides not matched to a gene: 5. This chain's CDR3 is CASSIQTGQETQYF. CDR3 DNA sequence: TGTGCCAGCTCAATTCAGACAGGGCAAGAGACCCAGTACTTC. Using reference TRBV18 and TRBJ2-5 for the parts outside the CDR3, the full variable domain is NAGVMQNPRHLVRRRGQEARLRCSPMKGHSHVYWYRQLPEEGLKFMVYLQKENIIDESGMPKERFSAEFPKEGPSILRIQQVVRGDSAAYFCASSIQTGQETQYFGPGTRLLVL.

This chain uses TRBV28 with TRBJ1-2; the match to TRBD1 covers 10 bases. Germline lookup yields CDR1 MDHEN and CDR2 SYDVKM. Losses at the gene ends were 5 bases for V and 2 bases for J; bases not matched to a gene: 5. This CDR3 has 15 amino acids. The CDR3 protein is CASSPADRGNYGYTF. For the CDR3, the DNA is TGTGCCAGCAGTCCAGCGGACAGGGGGAACTATGGCTACACCTTC.

V and J are TRBV6-5 and TRBJ1-1; D perhaps matches TRBD1 (5 bases). V lost 2 bases, J lost 1 base, and 11 bases lay in between. The CDR3 runs 15 residues. Germline assignment: CDR1 MNHEY and CDR2 SVGAGI. This CDR3 is CASSYGTGKNTEAFF. The CDR3 nucleotides read TGTGCCAGCAGTTACGGTACAGGAAAGAACACTGAAGCTTTCTTT.

The rearrangement uses TRBV5-6 and TRBJ1-1; D might be TRBD1 (6 bases). Germline assignment: CDR1 SGHDT and CDR2 YYEEEE. Trimming took off 4 bases at V and 8 bases at J, with 15 bases between the two ends. The CDR3 is 13 amino acids. CDR3 residues: CASSRLETGEAFF. The CDR3 bases are TGTGCCAGCAGCAGGTTGGAGACAGGCGAAGCTTTCTTT.